This TCR beta chain was documented in a study of radiation and T cells in renal cell carcinoma. Overall study: Nephrectomy followed 15 Gy stereotactic body radiation by 4 weeks. General observations from the study: In blood, top tumor clones expanded by 2 weeks, shrinking by 4. Baseline intratumoral clonotype presence is unknown without pretreatment biopsies.

Points on this clone: Its antigen is unidentified.

TCRdb's table, derived via immunoSEQ multiplex PCR, lists solely in-frame clones and lacks some. The sample consists of tens of thousands of clones, 86% of them appearing once. Germline V gene sequence: CDR1 MDHEN, CDR2 SYDVKM. V lost 11 bases and J lost 4, with 15 bases in between. The CDR3 runs to 14 residues. Stated time point: blood 2 weeks post-SBRT. The treatment was: 15 Gy SBRT to primary tumor, nephrectomy 4 weeks later. After SBRT, blood was collected at 2 and 4 weeks, plus baseline. The rearrangement joins TRBV28 to TRBJ2-6; D not certain. This receptor was taken from a woman in her fifties or sixties with renal cell carcinoma. This sample comprised blood, obtained from a patient whose treatment included radiotherapy and nephrectomy. This CDR3 reads CAALPPLGANVLTF. The CDR3 DNA follows: TGTGCCGCCCTACCCCCTCTGGGGGCCAACGTCCTGACTTTC.